The 5 T cell receptor beta chains in this list originate from one sample, sequenced in a study of blood T cell repertoires in COVID-19. Using immunoSEQ multiplex PCR, the repertoire was profiled, and TCRdb retains in-frame clones only, with some absent. The table includes 110,000 or so clones, about 85% detected once. Sequencing was carried out using peripheral blood. The receptor set was obtained from a man aged 50 or older with acute or convalescent COVID-19.

The rearrangement links TRBV5-1 to TRBJ2-7; no reliable D call. Germline V gene sequence: CDR1 SGHRS, CDR2 YFSETQ. Between the trimmed V and J ends, which lost 0 bases and 7 bases, there was a span of 5 bases. The CDR3 has 11 residues. CDR3 residues: CASSLGGEQYF. CDR3 in DNA: TGCGCCAGCAGCTTGGGCGGAGAGCAGTACTTC.

The chain uses TRBV4-1 and TRBJ2-5; 7 nucleotides align to TRBD1. CDR1 and CDR2 from the germline V gene are MGHRA and YSYEKL. The CDR3 has 14 amino acids. V dropped 4 bases and J dropped 2; count of bases not matched to a gene: 4. The CDR3 region has the DNA TGCGCCAGCAGCCCACAGGGGTTTCAAGAGACCCAGTACTTC. Its protein product is CASSPQGFQETQYF.

The rearrangement links TRBV12-5 to TRBJ2-7, with 10 bases identical to TRBD1. The junction had 12 bases not matched to a gene; V was cut back by 6 bases and J by 4 bases. Germline CDR1 LGHNT, CDR2 FRNRAP. This CDR3 is 16 amino acids long. CDR3 in DNA: TGTGCTAGTGGAACTGGAGGCGGGACAGGGGTTTACGAGCAGTACTTC. It translates to CASGTGGGTGVYEQYF.

This clone was seen a handful of times. The chain carries TRBV28 and TRBJ1-2; unclear D gene. V shed 5 bases and J shed 5 bases, with 6 bases lying between them. Looked up from germline, CDR1 is MDHEN and CDR2 is SYDVKM. The CDR3 has 11 amino acids. The DNA of the CDR3 is TGTGCCAGCAGTCCGGGTTATGGCTACACCTTC. Translated, it gives CASSPGYGYTF.

V is TRBV21-1 and J is TRBJ1-4; TRBD1 is taken as the D call from the table, unchecked against the DNA. TRBV21-1 is described as a pseudogene. The CDR3 covers 15 residues. CDR3 nucleotide sequence: TGTGCCAGCCGGGACAGGGGGGTCATTAATGAAAAACTGTTTTTT. As protein: CASRDRGVINEKLFF.